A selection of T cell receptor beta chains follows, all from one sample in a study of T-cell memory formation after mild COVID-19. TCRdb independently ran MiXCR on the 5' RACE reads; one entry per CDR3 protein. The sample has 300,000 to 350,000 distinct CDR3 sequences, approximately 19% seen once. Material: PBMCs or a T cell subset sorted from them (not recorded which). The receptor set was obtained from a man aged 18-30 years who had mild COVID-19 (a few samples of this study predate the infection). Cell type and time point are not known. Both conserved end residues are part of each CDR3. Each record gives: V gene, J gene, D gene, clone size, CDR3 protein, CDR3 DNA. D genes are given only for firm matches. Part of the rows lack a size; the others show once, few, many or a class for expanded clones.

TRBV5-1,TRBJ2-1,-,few,CASSPGPLGGEQFF,TGCGCCAGCAGCCCTGGGCCCCTCGGTGGTGAGCAGTTCTTC
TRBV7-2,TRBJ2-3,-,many,CASSLEESTDTQYF,TGTGCCAGCAGCTTAGAGGAGAGCACAGATACGCAGTATTTT
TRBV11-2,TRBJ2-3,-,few,CASSSRKAHTDTQYF,TGTGCCAGCAGCTCGAGGAAGGCCCACACAGATACGCAGTATTTT
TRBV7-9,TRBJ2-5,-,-,CASSLRLGRETQYF,TGTGCCAGCAGCTTAAGGCTGGGTCGGGAGACCCAGTACTTC
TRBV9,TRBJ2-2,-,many,CASGNTGELFF,TGTGCCAGCGGGAACACCGGGGAGCTGTTTTTT
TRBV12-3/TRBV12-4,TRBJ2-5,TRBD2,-,CASSFQRGPKETQYF,TGTGCCAGCAGTTTCCAGCGGGGTCCGAAAGAGACCCAGTACTTC
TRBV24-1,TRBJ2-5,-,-,CATSVTYLGGETQYF,TGTGCCACCAGTGTTACATACCTTGGTGGCGAGACCCAGTACTTC
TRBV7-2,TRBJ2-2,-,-,CASSSHSQGFTGELFF,TGTGCCAGCAGCTCCCATTCACAGGGATTCACCGGGGAGCTGTTTTTT
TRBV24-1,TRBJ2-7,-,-,CATSDGDEQYF,TGTGCCACCAGTGATGGGGACGAGCAGTACTTC
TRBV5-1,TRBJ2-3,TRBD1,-,CASNLGQGRADTQYF,TGCGCCAGCAACTTGGGACAGGGTAGGGCAGATACGCAGTATTTT
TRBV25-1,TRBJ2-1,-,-,CASSLEGPGGSRSYNEQFF,TGTGCCAGCAGTCTGGAAGGTCCTGGGGGTTCCCGCTCCTACAATGAGCAGTTCTTC
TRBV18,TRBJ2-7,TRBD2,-,CASSYGGVYEQYF,TGTGCCAGCTCATACGGGGGGGTTTACGAGCAGTACTTC
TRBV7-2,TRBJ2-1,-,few,CASSYNSGSYNEQFF,TGTGCCAGCAGTTACAACTCGGGCTCCTACAATGAGCAGTTCTTC
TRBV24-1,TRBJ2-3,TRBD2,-,CATSDPGLASIDTQYF,TGTGCCACCAGTGATCCGGGACTAGCGTCGATTGATACGCAGTATTTT
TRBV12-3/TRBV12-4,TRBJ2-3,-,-,CASIRTSTDTQYF,TGTGCCAGCATTCGAACTAGCACAGATACGCAGTATTTT
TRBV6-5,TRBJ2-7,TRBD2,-,CASSYSLAGAFYEQYF,TGTGCCAGCAGTTACTCTCTAGCGGGGGCCTTCTACGAGCAGTACTTC
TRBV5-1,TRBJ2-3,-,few,CASSLEDGGSTDTQYF,TGCGCCAGCAGCTTGGAGGATGGGGGTAGCACAGATACGCAGTATTTT
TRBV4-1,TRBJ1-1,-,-,CASSRLVGGNGIFTMNTEAFF,TGCGCCAGCAGCCGGCTTGTCGGGGGAAATGGAATTTTTACGATGAACACTGAAGCTTTCTTT
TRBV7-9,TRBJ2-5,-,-,CASSYRVGLQETQYF,TGTGCCAGCAGCTACAGAGTCGGGCTCCAAGAGACCCAGTACTTC
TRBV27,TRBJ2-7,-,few,CASSVRDGSYEQYF,TGTGCCAGCAGTGTCCGGGACGGCTCCTACGAGCAGTACTTC
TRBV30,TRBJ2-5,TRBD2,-,CAWSVRLAETQYF,TGTGCCTGGAGTGTACGACTAGCTGAGACCCAGTACTTC
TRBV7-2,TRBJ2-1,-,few,CASTLTGPWNEQFF,TGTGCCAGCACCTTAACAGGGCCTTGGAATGAGCAGTTCTTC